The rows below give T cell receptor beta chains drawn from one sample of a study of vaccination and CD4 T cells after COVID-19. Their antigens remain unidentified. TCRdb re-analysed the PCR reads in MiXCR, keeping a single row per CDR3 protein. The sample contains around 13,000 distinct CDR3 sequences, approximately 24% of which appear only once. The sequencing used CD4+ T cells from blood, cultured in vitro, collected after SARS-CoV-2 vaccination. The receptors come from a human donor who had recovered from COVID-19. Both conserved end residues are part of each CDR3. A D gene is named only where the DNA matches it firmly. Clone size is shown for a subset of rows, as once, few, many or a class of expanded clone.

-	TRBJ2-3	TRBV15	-	CATSRERADDTQYF	TGTGCCACCAGCAGAGAGAGGGCAGACGATACGCAGTATTTT
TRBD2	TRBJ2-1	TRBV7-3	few	CASRLAGGPYNEQFF	TGTGCCAGCAGATTAGCGGGAGGCCCCTACAATGAGCAGTTCTTC
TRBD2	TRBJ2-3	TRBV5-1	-	CASYRTSSSTDTQYF	TGCGCCAGCTACCGGACTAGCAGTAGCACAGATACGCAGTATTTT
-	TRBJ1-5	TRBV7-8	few	CASSLAWQASNQPQHF	TGTGCCAGCAGCTTAGCATGGCAGGCTAGCAATCAGCCCCAGCATTTT
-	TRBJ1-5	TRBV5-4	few	CASSLGPINQPQHF	TGTGCCAGCAGCTTGGGACCGATCAATCAGCCCCAGCATTTT
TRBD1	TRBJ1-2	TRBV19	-	CASSLKGGNGYGYTF	TGTGCCAGTAGTTTAAAAGGGGGCAACGGCTATGGCTACACCTTC
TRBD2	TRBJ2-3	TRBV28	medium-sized	CASSFSLAGGQGGSRYF	TGTGCCAGCAGTTTTTCCCTAGCGGGGGGGCAGGGAGGTAGTCGGTATTTT
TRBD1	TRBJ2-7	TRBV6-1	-	CASKKDQGDKQYF	TGTGCCAGCAAAAAGGATCAGGGGGATAAGCAGTACTTC
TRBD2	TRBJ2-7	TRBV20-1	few	CSARKTSGSSYEQYF	TGCAGTGCTAGGAAAACTAGCGGGAGCTCCTACGAGCAGTACTTC
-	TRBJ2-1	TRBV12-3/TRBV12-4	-	CASSRFNEQFF	TGTGCCAGCAGCAGGTTCAATGAGCAGTTCTTC
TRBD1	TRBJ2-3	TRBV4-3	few	CASSQDRDRITDTQYF	TGCGCCAGCAGCCAGGACCGGGACAGGATCACAGATACGCAGTATTTT
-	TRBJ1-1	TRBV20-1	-	CSASMSYTEAFF	TGCAGTGCTAGTATGTCTTACACTGAAGCTTTCTTT
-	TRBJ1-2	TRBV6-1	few	CASSLSFLRADLRNGYTF	TGTGCCAGCAGCCTTTCCTTTTTGAGGGCGGACCTCCGGAACGGCTACACCTTC
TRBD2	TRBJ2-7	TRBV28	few	CASSLRRPNTSGRREQYF	TGTGCCAGCAGTTTGAGGCGCCCGAATACTAGCGGGCGCCGGGAGCAGTACTTC
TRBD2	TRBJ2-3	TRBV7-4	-	CASSVLGLAGPDTQYF	TGTGCCAGCAGCGTGCTGGGGCTAGCGGGACCAGATACGCAGTATTTT
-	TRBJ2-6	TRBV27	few	CASSPTPGQLSGANVLTF	TGTGCCAGCAGTCCCACCCCCGGACAACTATCTGGGGCCAACGTCCTGACTTTC
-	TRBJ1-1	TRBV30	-	CAWKGVGGDGRDEAFF	TGTGCCTGGAAAGGTGTGGGGGGCGACGGACGAGATGAAGCTTTCTTT
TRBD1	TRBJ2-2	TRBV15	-	CATSSGQGAGTGELFF	TGTGCCACCAGCAGTGGACAGGGGGCGGGCACCGGGGAGCTGTTTTTT